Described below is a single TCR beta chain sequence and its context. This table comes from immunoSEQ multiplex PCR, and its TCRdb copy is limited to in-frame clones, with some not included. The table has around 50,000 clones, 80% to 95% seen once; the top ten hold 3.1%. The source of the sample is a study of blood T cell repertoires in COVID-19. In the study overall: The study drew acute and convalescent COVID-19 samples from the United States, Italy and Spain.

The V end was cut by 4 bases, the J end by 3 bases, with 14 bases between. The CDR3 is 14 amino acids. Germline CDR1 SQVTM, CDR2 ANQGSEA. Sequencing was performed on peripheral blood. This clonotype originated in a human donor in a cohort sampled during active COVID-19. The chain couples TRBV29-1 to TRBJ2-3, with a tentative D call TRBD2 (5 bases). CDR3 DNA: TGCAGCGTTGCATTAGCGTCGGTTACAGATACGCAGTATTTT. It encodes CSVALASVTDTQYF.